This TCR beta chain derives from a study of blood T cell repertoires in COVID-19. Study-wide background: The study drew acute and convalescent COVID-19 samples from the United States, Italy and Spain. Sample material is recorded as cDNA or gDNA derived from T cells, B-cell-depleted T cells, or PBMCs.

Germline V lookup: CDR1 MDHEN, CDR2 SYDVKM. V lost 8 bases to trimming and J lost 4 bases, with 11 bases between them. The CDR3 consists of 12 residues. TCRdb keeps only in-frame clones here, not all; method: immunoSEQ multiplex PCR. The sample lists 120,000 or so clones, around 86% seen once, with 25% to 35% in the top ten. The sequence was collected from a woman aged 70-85 years with acute or convalescent COVID-19. The chain combines TRBV28 with TRBJ1-2; D is possibly TRBD1 (5 bases). The sample was peripheral blood. For the CDR3, the DNA is TGTGCCAGCTCCGAAAGGGGCTATGGCTACACCTTC. It specifies CASSERGYGYTF.